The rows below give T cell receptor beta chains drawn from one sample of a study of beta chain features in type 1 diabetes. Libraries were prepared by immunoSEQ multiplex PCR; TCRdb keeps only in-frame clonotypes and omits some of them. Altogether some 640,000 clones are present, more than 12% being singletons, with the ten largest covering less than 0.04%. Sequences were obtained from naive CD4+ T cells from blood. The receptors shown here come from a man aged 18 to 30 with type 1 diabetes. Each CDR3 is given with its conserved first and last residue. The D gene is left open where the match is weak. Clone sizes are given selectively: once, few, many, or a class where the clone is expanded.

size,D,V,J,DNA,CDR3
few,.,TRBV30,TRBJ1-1,TGTGCCTGGAGCTTGGTTTCCACTGAAGCTTTCTTT,CAWSLVSTEAFF
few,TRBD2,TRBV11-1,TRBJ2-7,TGTGCCAGCAGCTTCGAGGGACTAGCGGGTCCCCAGTACTTC,CASSFEGLAGPQYF
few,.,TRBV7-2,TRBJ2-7,TGTGCCAGCAGCTCACACTTGGGCGAGCAGTACTTC,CASSSHLGEQYF
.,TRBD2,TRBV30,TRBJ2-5,TGTGCCTGCCCCAAGACGGGGGGGGAGACCCAGTACTTC,CACPKTGGETQYF
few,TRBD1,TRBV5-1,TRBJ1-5,TGCGCCAGCAGCTTCCCGACAGGGGACTTACCCGTCAATCAGCCCCAGCATTTT,CASSFPTGDLPVNQPQHF
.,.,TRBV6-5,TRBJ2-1,TGTGCCAGCAGTGAAGCTTACAATGAGCAGTTCTTC,CASSEAYNEQFF
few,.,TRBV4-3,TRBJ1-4,TGCGCCAGCAGCCAAGATTGGGCGGAAAAACTGTTTTTT,CASSQDWAEKLFF
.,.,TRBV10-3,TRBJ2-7,TGTGCCATCAGTGAGTCGTACGGGGAGTCCTACGAGCAGTACTTC,CAISESYGESYEQYF
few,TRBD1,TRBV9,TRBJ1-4,TGTGCCAGCAGCGTAGCGACAGGGAATGAAAAACTGTTTTTT,CASSVATGNEKLFF
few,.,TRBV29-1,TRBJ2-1,TGCAGCGTGACCAGGGCCCCGGCAGCGTACAATGAGCAGTTCTTC,CSVTRAPAAYNEQFF
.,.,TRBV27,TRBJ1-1,TGTGCCAGCGCGGCGGACACCAAATTTCGGAACACTGAAGCTTTCTTT,CASAADTKFRNTEAFF
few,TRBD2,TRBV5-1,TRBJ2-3,TGCGCCAGCAGCTTGGGGACTAGCGGAACAACTAGCACAGATACGCAGTATTTT,CASSLGTSGTTSTDTQYF